A single sample gave rise to the 22 T cell receptor beta chains below, sequenced in a study of CD8 T cells in ankylosing spondylitis. TCRdb reprocessed the 5' RACE reads via MiXCR and lists one record per CDR3 protein. The table lists a few hundred thousand distinct CDR3 sequences, 8% to 11% of them singletons. The sample was blood, either unsorted or a sorted T cell fraction (not recorded which). Source of these receptors: a male donor with ankylosing spondylitis or in good health (not recorded which).

This clonotype was seen ten or more times. CDR3 in DNA: TGTGCCAGCAGCCCGGCAGGGTCCGAATTTGAAGCTTTCTTT. It translates to CASSPAGSEFEAFF. The chain links TRBV7-3 to TRBJ1-1; D may be TRBD1 (5 bases). V was shortened by 5 bases and J by 7 bases, with 17 bases between the two germline ends. Germline assignment: CDR1 SGHTA and CDR2 FQGTGA. The CDR3 spans 14 residues.

This clonotype was observed at least ten times. This sequence joins TRBV20-1 and TRBJ2-7, with TRBD2 matching 11 bases. CDR3 length: 13 residues. The germline CDR1 and CDR2 sequences are DFQATT and SNEGSKA (reference sequence). Unmatched junction bases numbered 6, after V lost 6 bases and J lost 5 bases. The DNA for the CDR3 is TGCAGTGCCGTAGCGGGGGGGTACCACGAGCAGTACTTC. It yields the protein CSAVAGGYHEQYF.

This clonotype was picked up many times. The rearrangement uses TRBV29-1 and TRBJ2-1; 12 bases fit TRBD2. This CDR3 has 16 amino acids. V was clipped by 4 bases and J by 1 base; unmatched bases: 5. Germline CDR1 reads SQVTM; CDR2 reads ANQGSEA. CDR3 DNA: TGCAGCGTTGTGGCTAGCGGGGGGGAATCCTACAATGAGCAGTTCTTC. It codes for CSVVASGGESYNEQFF.

This clonotype was counted ten times or more. The chain links TRBV4-2 to TRBJ2-5; D is perhaps TRBD1 or TRBD2 (5 bases each). The germline V and J ends were trimmed by 6 bases and 3 bases, with 20 bases remaining between them. This CDR3 comprises 16 residues. The V gene's germline CDR1 is LGHNA and CDR2 YNFKEQ. The chain's CDR3 is CASSPRYGTVEETQYF. The CDR3 DNA reads TGTGCCAGCAGTCCAAGATATGGGACGGTAGAAGAGACCCAGTACTTC.

The chain is built from TRBV18 and TRBJ1-2, with 7 bases fitting TRBD1. J lost 1 base, V lost 5 bases, and 4 bases had no gene match. Germline V gives CDR1 KGHSH, CDR2 LQKENI. The CDR3 is 14 residues long. CDR3 DNA sequence: TGTGCCAGCTCATCCGGACAGGATAACTATGGCTACACCTTC. Amino acid sequence: CASSSGQDNYGYTF.

There are many counts of this clonotype. V and J are TRBV12-3 or TRBV12-4 and TRBJ2-6, with a possible D match to TRBD1 (6 bases). The V gene lost 10 bases and the J gene lost 1 base, with 11 bases spanning the gap. The CDR3 covers 14 residues. CDR3 residues: CAIHRESGANVLTF. The CDR3 nucleotides read TGTGCCATACACAGGGAATCTGGGGCCAACGTCCTGACTTTC.

This clonotype came up once. The conserved phenylalanine or tryptophan normally closing the CDR3 is absent here, so this likely arose from a read error. The V call is TRBV5-1, the J call TRBJ2-5; D might be TRBD2 (6 bases). The V end was cut by 4 bases, the J end by 0 bases, with 16 bases between. The germline CDR1 and CDR2 sequences are SGHRS and YFSETQ. The CDR3 covers 16 residues. The CDR3 sequence: CASSRSGTGNQETQYL. CDR3 DNA sequence: TGCGCCAGCAGCCGTTCCGGGACTGGGAACCAAGAGACCCAGTACCTC.

This clonotype was counted ten times or more. This sequence joins TRBV29-1 and TRBJ2-5; tentatively, D is TRBD1 or TRBD2 (5 bases each). Trimming cost V 7 bases and J 4 bases, with 13 bases left between them. This CDR3 region has 12 residues. CDR1 and CDR2 (germline): SQVTM, ANQGSEA. CDR3: CSAAVGGETQYF. The DNA of the CDR3 is TGCAGCGCCGCGGTTGGGGGAGAGACCCAGTACTTC. Combining the CDR3 with reference TRBV29-1 and TRBJ2-5 gives the whole variable domain SAVISQKPSRDICQRGTSLTIQCQVDSQVTMMFWYRQQPGQSLTLIATANQGSEATYESGFVIDKFPISRPNLTFSTLTVSNMSPEDSSIYLCSAAVGGETQYFGPGTRLLVL.

This clonotype was observed at least ten times. This chain uses TRBV4-2 with TRBJ1-1; tentatively, D is TRBD1 (5 bases). Trimming removed 0 bases at V and 11 bases at J, with 10 bases between. The V gene's germline CDR1 is LGHNA and CDR2 YNFKEQ. The CDR3 is 12 amino acids. The CDR3 region is CASSQETGRAFF. The CDR3 coding sequence is TGTGCCAGCAGCCAAGAGACGGGGCGTGCTTTCTTT.

Concerning this clonotype itself: This clone may be a read error of a much larger clone one base away. The V gene is TRBV3-1, the J gene TRBJ1-5; D is undetermined. CDR3 length equals 13 residues. V shed 4 bases and J shed 5 bases, with 9 bases lying between them. Germline CDR1 reads LGHDT; CDR2 reads YNNKEL (reference sequence). CDR3 protein: CASSPQSDQPQHF. Here the CDR3 DNA reads TGTGCCAGCAGCCCCCAGAGCGATCAGCCCCAGCATTTT.

This chain connects TRBV5-1 to TRBJ2-6, with a possible D match to TRBD1 (6 bases). This CDR3 is 17 amino acids long. Germline CDR1 and CDR2: SGHRS and YFSETQ. The V end was cut by 4 bases, the J end by 0 bases, with 14 bases between. Here the CDR3 reads CASSGLAGASGANVLTF. DNA of the CDR3: TGCGCCAGCAGCGGATTAGCAGGGGCCTCTGGGGCCAACGTCCTGACTTTC.

This clonotype was recorded many times. V gene TRBV5-1 combines with J gene TRBJ1-2; D gene unclear. Trimming pared 3 bases from V and 7 bases from J, leaving 19 bases between. The germline V gene encodes CDR1 SGHRS and CDR2 YFSETQ. This CDR3 region has 15 residues. The DNA for the CDR3 is TGCGCCAGCAGCTGGAATGGCGGTGGTTCGGGTGGCTACACCTTC. It yields the protein CASSWNGGGSGGYTF.

This clonotype has a count of ten or more. As DNA, the CDR3 is TGCGCCAGCAGCTTGTCCGGGGGGGCCTCCGGGGAGCTGTTTTTT. It is translated as CASSLSGGASGELFF. This chain uses TRBV5-1 with TRBJ2-2; 8 bases agree with TRBD2. The V segment lost 1 base and the J segment 6 bases; nucleotides outside the gene matches: 5. The CDR3 sequence is 15 residues long. The germline gives CDR1 SGHRS, CDR2 YFSETQ.

There are many counts of this clonotype. The chain has TRBV5-1 and TRBJ1-4, with TRBD1 identical over 8 bases. CDR3 length equals 14 residues. Germline CDR1 SGHRS, CDR2 YFSETQ. V was clipped by 3 bases and J by 6 bases; unmatched bases: 4. Here the CDR3 reads CASSSKTGDEKLFF. CDR3 in DNA: TGCGCCAGCAGCTCCAAGACAGGGGATGAAAAACTGTTTTTT.

The J gene is TRBJ2-2, the V gene TRBV12-3 or TRBV12-4, with 7 bases identical to TRBD1. With V trimmed by 7 bases and J by 2 bases, 10 bases remained unmatched. CDR3 size: 16 residues. The CDR3 reads CASTAVYRGNTGELFF. CDR3 DNA: TGTGCCAGCACCGCCGTGTACAGGGGTAACACCGGGGAGCTGTTTTTT.

The chain has TRBV11-3 and TRBJ2-3; no clear D. The V end lost 1 base, the J end lost 3 bases, and 11 bases lay between the germline ends. CDR3 length equals 15 residues. CDR1 and CDR2 (germline): SGHNT, YENEEA. CDR3 sequence: CASSLVDPRTDTQYF. CDR3 nucleotide sequence: TGTGCCAGCAGCTTAGTTGACCCGAGGACAGATACGCAGTATTTT. Complete variable domain (other parts from reference TRBV11-3 and TRBJ2-3): EAGVVQSPRYKIIEKKQPVAFWCNPISGHNTLYWYLQNLGQGPELLIRYENEEAVDDSQLPKDRFSAERLKGVDSTLKIQPAELGDSAVYLCASSLVDPRTDTQYFGPGTRLTVL.

At least ten counts were recorded for this clonotype. This rearrangement joins TRBV12-3 or TRBV12-4 to TRBJ1-2; the D is unclear. V lost 8 bases, J lost 2 bases, and 9 bases lay in between. The CDR3 runs 12 residues. The CDR3 is CASPALNYGYTF. The CDR3 DNA is TGTGCCAGCCCGGCGCTCAACTATGGCTACACCTTC.

The rearrangement uses TRBV28 and TRBJ1-4, with 7 nucleotides matching TRBD1. Germline CDR1 MDHEN, CDR2 SYDVKM. The ends lost 6 bases at V and 7 bases at J; junction bases unmatched: 11. CDR3 size: 15 residues. CDR3: CASSLDRLLIEKLFF. DNA for the CDR3: TGTGCCAGCAGCCTGGACAGGTTATTGATTGAAAAACTGTTTTTT.

This clonotype was found many times. V is TRBV5-5 and J is TRBJ1-5, with D maybe TRBD1 (6 bases). Germline CDR1 SGHKS, CDR2 YYEKEE (reference sequence). CDR3 length: 15 amino acids. Trimming left V 5 bases short and J 0 bases short, with 12 bases between. The CDR3 DNA follows: TGTGCCAGCAGTATCCAAGGGGGTAGCAATCAGCCCCAGCATTTT. Encoded protein: CASSIQGGSNQPQHF.

This clonotype appeared many times. The chain carries TRBV7-3 and TRBJ2-6; possibly TRBD1 for D (6 bases). V was shortened by 2 bases and J by 2 bases, with 13 bases between the two germline ends. From germline, CDR1 is SGHTA and CDR2 FQGTGA. This CDR3 has 17 amino acids. CDR3 in DNA: TGTGCCAGCAGCTTAGCCATCAGGGGAACTGGGGCCAACGTCCTGACTTTC. It is translated as CASSLAIRGTGANVLTF.

This clonotype was detected ten times or more. CDR3 sequence (DNA): TGCAGCGCACCAGGACAGGGTGACACTGAAGCTTTCTTT. This translates into CSAPGQGDTEAFF. This chain uses TRBV29-1 with TRBJ1-1, with 8 bases that match TRBD1. The CDR3 contains 13 residues. V lost 7 bases, J lost 3 bases, and 7 bases stayed unmatched. CDR1 and CDR2 from the germline V gene are SQVTM and ANQGSEA.

The table lists this clonotype with many counts. The V and J genes are TRBV5-1 and TRBJ2-5; no clear D. The V gene lost 0 bases and the J gene lost 3 bases, with 9 bases spanning the gap. The CDR3 extends over 14 amino acids. The germline V gene encodes CDR1 SGHRS and CDR2 YFSETQ. The CDR3 reads CASSLESAKETQYF. The CDR3 DNA is TGCGCCAGCAGCTTGGAATCGGCAAAAGAGACCCAGTACTTC. Filled out from reference TRBV5-1 and TRBJ2-5, the complete variable domain reads KAGVTQTPRYLIKTRGQQVTLSCSPISGHRSVSWYQQTPGQGLQFLFEYFSETQRNKGNFPGRFSGRQFSNSRSEMNVSTLELGDSALYLCASSLESAKETQYFGPGTRLLVL.